These T cell receptor beta chains were read from a single sample in a study of OX40 agonist ivuxolimab in advanced cancers. TCRdb's copy holds only in-frame clones and misses some; the assay was immunoSEQ multiplex PCR. This table holds approximately 100,000 clones, about 91% found once. The specimen was CD4+ or CD8+ T cells sorted from blood, collected in a trial of the OX40 agonist ivuxolimab. The receptors originated from an adult with an advanced solid tumor such as melanoma, head and neck, liver or kidney cancer. Each CDR3 is given with its conserved first and last residue. The D gene is left open where the match is weak.

j_call: TRBJ2-7; v_call: TRBV7-2; d_call: .; cdr3_aa: CASSLGVASSTYEQYF; cdr3_nt: TGTGCCAGCAGCTTAGGGGTGGCTAGCTCCACCTACGAGCAGTACTTC
j_call: TRBJ2-3; v_call: TRBV19; d_call: TRBD2; cdr3_aa: CASSALLAGLGDTQYF; cdr3_nt: TGTGCCAGTAGTGCGTTACTAGCGGGTCTCGGGGATACGCAGTATTTT
j_call: TRBJ1-1; v_call: TRBV18; d_call: .; cdr3_aa: CASLQGIGYTEAFF; cdr3_nt: TGTGCCAGCCTGCAGGGGATTGGGTACACTGAAGCTTTCTTT
j_call: TRBJ2-3; v_call: TRBV18; d_call: TRBD2; cdr3_aa: CASSQQGLAYTDTQYF; cdr3_nt: TGTGCCAGCTCTCAGCAGGGACTAGCGTACACAGATACGCAGTATTTT
j_call: TRBJ2-3; v_call: TRBV7-2; d_call: .; cdr3_aa: CASSLQGSTDTQYF; cdr3_nt: TGTGCCAGCAGCTTACAGGGGAGCACAGATACGCAGTATTTT
j_call: TRBJ2-3; v_call: TRBV27; d_call: .; cdr3_aa: CASSLSRLTDTQYF; cdr3_nt: TGTGCCAGCAGTTTATCCAGGCTCACAGATACGCAGTATTTT
j_call: TRBJ2-5; v_call: TRBV7-8; d_call: .; cdr3_aa: CASSLDYRGGETQYF; cdr3_nt: TGTGCCAGCAGCTTAGATTACAGGGGAGGAGAGACCCAGTACTTC
j_call: TRBJ2-2; v_call: TRBV19; d_call: .; cdr3_aa: CASSITLILSPAGELFF; cdr3_nt: TGTGCCAGTAGTATCACCCTAATTCTGTCTCCGGCCGGGGAGCTGTTTTTT
j_call: TRBJ2-7; v_call: TRBV10-3; d_call: TRBD2; cdr3_aa: CAIRAREFLYEQYF; cdr3_nt: TGTGCCATCAGGGCGCGGGAGTTCCTCTACGAGCAGTACTTC
j_call: TRBJ1-2; v_call: TRBV7-9; d_call: TRBD1; cdr3_aa: CASTLTGDGYTF; cdr3_nt: TGTGCCAGCACCCTTACAGGGGATGGCTACACCTTC
j_call: TRBJ2-6; v_call: TRBV5-1; d_call: .; cdr3_aa: CASSGGAAGANVLTF; cdr3_nt: TGCGCCAGCAGCGGCGGGGCAGCTGGGGCCAACGTCCTGACTTTC
j_call: TRBJ2-1; v_call: TRBV7-3; d_call: .; cdr3_aa: CASSLTDTNEQFF; cdr3_nt: TGTGCCAGCAGCTTAACGGACACAAATGAGCAGTTCTTC
j_call: TRBJ2-5; v_call: TRBV7-9; d_call: TRBD2; cdr3_aa: CASSLGTRKETQYF; cdr3_nt: TGTGCCAGCAGCTTGGGGACTAGGAAAGAGACCCAGTACTTC
j_call: TRBJ2-2; v_call: TRBV4-3; d_call: TRBD1; cdr3_aa: CASSLASGTGYTGELFF; cdr3_nt: TGCGCCAGCAGCCTAGCCTCCGGGACAGGGTACACCGGGGAGCTGTTTTTT
j_call: TRBJ2-7; v_call: TRBV6-6; d_call: TRBD1; cdr3_aa: CASKVRGQALYEQYF; cdr3_nt: TGTGCCAGCAAAGTTAGGGGACAGGCGCTCTACGAGCAGTACTTC
j_call: TRBJ2-7; v_call: TRBV7-2; d_call: TRBD2; cdr3_aa: CASSLAAGGHSEQYF; cdr3_nt: TGTGCCAGCAGCTTAGCAGCGGGAGGGCACTCCGAGCAGTACTTC
j_call: TRBJ2-1; v_call: TRBV7-2; d_call: .; cdr3_aa: CASSLTGGGYNEQFF; cdr3_nt: TGTGCCAGCAGCTTAACCGGAGGGGGCTACAATGAGCAGTTCTTC
j_call: TRBJ1-1; v_call: TRBV19; d_call: .; cdr3_aa: CASRGPRVSTEAFF; cdr3_nt: TGTGCCAGTAGGGGGCCTCGGGTCAGCACTGAAGCTTTCTTT
j_call: TRBJ2-5; v_call: TRBV2; d_call: TRBD1; cdr3_aa: CASSGTGGWETQYF; cdr3_nt: TGTGCCAGCTCCGGGACAGGGGGCTGGGAGACCCAGTACTTC
j_call: TRBJ1-3; v_call: TRBV5-1; d_call: TRBD1; cdr3_aa: CASSMTGPSGNTIYF; cdr3_nt: TGCGCCAGCAGCATGACAGGGCCCTCTGGAAACACCATATATTTT